These 4 T cell receptor beta chains were sequenced from one sample in a study of blood T cells in healthy people across ages. PCR was performed a second time for about 7 to 11 cycles using a sample-barcoded 5' primer and a J-beta primer mix. TCRdb redid the calling of the 5' RACE reads with MiXCR, one entry per CDR3 protein. The data hold 800,000 or so distinct CDR3 sequences, with approximately 59% observed a single time. What was sequenced was blood. These receptors were collected from a man in his thirties or forties in good health.

This clonotype has a handful of counts. The chain uses TRBV10-3 and TRBJ2-5; possibly TRBD2 for D (5 bases). The DNA end is a closer match to TRBJ2-7, so the J assignment may be wrong. The CDR3 runs to 14 residues. Germline V lookup: CDR1 ENHRY, CDR2 SYGVKD. The CDR3 region is CAISGRSTGDEQYF. In DNA form, the CDR3 reads TGTGCCATCAGTGGAAGGAGTACCGGGGACGAGCAGTACTTC.

As for this clonotype: The junction does not match germline at one end; this may be a read error. This chain joins TRBV20-1 and TRBJ2-4; TRBD2 aligns across 7 bases. The V gene's germline CDR1 is DFQATT and CDR2 SNEGSKA (reference sequence). The CDR3 sequence is 14 residues long. The CDR3 is CSARDWASGDIQYF. Here the CDR3 DNA reads TGCAGTGCCAGAGATTGGGCTAGCGGTGACATTCAGTACTTC.

With respect to this clonotype: At one end, the junction sequence differs from germline, possibly due to a read error. This chain uses TRBV18 with TRBJ2-7; TRBD2 agrees at 12 bases. The length of the CDR3 is 18 residues. The germline V gene encodes CDR1 KGHSH and CDR2 LQKENI. CDR3 in amino acids: CASSPLTSGGSSSDEQYF. CDR3 nucleotides: TGTGCCAGCTCACCATTGACTAGCGGGGGTTCCAGCTCCGACGAGCAGTACTTC.

For the CDR3, the DNA is TGCGCCAGCAGCCAAGGGGGCGTAACAGGGGTCACCGGGGAGCTGTTTTTT. It specifies CASSQGGVTGVTGELFF. The chain couples TRBV4-1 to TRBJ2-2; 7 bases agree with TRBD1. Germline V gene sequence: CDR1 MGHRA, CDR2 YSYEKL. V gave up 1 base and J gave up 4 bases; unmatched junction bases: 9. The CDR3 length is 17 residues.